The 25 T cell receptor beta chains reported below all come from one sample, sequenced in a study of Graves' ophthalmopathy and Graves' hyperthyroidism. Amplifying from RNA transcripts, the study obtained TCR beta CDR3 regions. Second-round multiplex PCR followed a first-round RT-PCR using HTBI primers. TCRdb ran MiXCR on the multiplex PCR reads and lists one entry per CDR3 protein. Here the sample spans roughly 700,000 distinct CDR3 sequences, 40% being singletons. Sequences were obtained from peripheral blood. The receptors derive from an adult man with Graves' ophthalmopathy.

CDR3 DNA sequence: TGCAGTGCCGTTAAACCCCCGGGACAGGGTCTAGTTAGGCGGGAAAAACTGTTTTTT. Protein: CSAVKPPGQGLVRREKLFF. The chain carries TRBV20-1 and TRBJ1-4, with 9 bases lining up with TRBD1. The J segment lost 8 bases and the V segment lost 6 bases, leaving 25 bases of the junction unmatched. The V gene's germline CDR1 is DFQATT and CDR2 SNEGSKA (reference sequence). This CDR3 is 19 amino acids long.

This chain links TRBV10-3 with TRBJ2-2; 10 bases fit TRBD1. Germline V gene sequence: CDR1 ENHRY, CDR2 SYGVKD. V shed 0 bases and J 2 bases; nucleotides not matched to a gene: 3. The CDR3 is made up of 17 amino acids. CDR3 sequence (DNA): TGTGCCATCAGTGAGTCGGGACAGGGGCGCAACACCGGGGAGCTGTTTTTT. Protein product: CAISESGQGRNTGELFF.

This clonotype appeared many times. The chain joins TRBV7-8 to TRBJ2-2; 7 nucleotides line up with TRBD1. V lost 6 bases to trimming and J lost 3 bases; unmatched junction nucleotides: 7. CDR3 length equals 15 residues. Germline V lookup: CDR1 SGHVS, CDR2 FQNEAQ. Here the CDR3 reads CASSSEGTDTGELFF. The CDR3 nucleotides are TGTGCCAGCAGTTCAGAGGGGACAGACACCGGGGAGCTGTTTTTT.

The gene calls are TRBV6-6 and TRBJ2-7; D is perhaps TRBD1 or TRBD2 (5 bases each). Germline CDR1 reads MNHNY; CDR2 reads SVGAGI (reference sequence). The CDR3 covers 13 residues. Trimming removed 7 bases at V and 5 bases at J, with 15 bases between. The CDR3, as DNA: TGTGCCAGCAAATCAGGGATGGGGGACGAGCAGTACTTC. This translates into CASKSGMGDEQYF.

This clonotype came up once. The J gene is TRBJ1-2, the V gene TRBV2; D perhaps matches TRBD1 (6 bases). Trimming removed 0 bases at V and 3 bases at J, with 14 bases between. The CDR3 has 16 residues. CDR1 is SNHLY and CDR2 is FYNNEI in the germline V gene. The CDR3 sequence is CASSEAATGAYYGYTF. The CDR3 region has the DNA TGTGCCAGCAGTGAAGCCGCGACAGGCGCCTACTATGGCTACACCTTC.

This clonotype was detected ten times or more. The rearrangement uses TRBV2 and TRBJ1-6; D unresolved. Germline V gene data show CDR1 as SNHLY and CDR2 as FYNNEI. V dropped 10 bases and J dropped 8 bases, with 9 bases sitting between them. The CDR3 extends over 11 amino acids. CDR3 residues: CATQRDSPLHF. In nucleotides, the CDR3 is TGTGCCACCCAAAGGGATTCACCCCTCCACTTT.

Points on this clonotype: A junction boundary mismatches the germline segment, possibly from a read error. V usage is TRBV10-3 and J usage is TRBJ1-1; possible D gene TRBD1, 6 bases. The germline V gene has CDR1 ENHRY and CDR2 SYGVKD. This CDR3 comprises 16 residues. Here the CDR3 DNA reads TGTGCCAGCAGTTACCTCCAGACAGGCCTGAACACTGAAGCTTTCTTT. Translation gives CASSYLQTGLNTEAFF.

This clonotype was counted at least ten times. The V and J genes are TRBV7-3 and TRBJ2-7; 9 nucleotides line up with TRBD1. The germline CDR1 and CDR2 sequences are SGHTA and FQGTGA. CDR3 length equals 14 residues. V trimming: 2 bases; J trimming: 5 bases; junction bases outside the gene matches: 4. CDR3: CASSLSGQGHEQYF. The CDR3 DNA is TGTGCCAGCAGCTTATCGGGACAGGGCCACGAGCAGTACTTC.

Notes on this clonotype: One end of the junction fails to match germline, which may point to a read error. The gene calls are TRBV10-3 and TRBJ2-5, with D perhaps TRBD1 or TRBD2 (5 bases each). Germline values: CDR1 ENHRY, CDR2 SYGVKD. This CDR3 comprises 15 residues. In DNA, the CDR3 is TGTGCCAGCAGTGCCCCGGGACGAAACCAAGAGACCCAGTACTTC. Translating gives CASSAPGRNQETQYF.

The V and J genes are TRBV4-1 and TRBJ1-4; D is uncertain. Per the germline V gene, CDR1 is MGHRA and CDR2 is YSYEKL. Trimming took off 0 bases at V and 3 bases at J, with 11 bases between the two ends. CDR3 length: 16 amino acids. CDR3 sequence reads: CASSQELTQANEKLFF. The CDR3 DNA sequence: TGCGCCAGCAGCCAAGAGCTTACGCAGGCTAATGAAAAACTGTTTTTT.

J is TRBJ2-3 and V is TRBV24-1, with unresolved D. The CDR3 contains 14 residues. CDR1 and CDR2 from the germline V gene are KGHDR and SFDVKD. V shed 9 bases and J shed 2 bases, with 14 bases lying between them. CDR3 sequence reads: CATRPPGDTDTQYF. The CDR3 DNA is TGTGCCACCCGGCCCCCAGGAGACACAGATACGCAGTATTTT.

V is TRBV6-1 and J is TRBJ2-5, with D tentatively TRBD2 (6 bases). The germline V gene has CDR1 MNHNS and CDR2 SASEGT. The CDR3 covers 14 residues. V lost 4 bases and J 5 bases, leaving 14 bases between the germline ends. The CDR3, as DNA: TGTGCCAGCAGTGTTATGGCAGGGAGGGAGACCCAGTACTTC. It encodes CASSVMAGRETQYF.

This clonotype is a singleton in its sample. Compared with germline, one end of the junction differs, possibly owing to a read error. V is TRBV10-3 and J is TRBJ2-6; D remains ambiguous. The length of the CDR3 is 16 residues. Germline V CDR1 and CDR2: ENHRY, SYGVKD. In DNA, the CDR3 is TGTGCCAGCAGTCCCGATTCCGGCTCTGGGGCCAACGTCCTGACTTTC. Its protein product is CASSPDSGSGANVLTF.

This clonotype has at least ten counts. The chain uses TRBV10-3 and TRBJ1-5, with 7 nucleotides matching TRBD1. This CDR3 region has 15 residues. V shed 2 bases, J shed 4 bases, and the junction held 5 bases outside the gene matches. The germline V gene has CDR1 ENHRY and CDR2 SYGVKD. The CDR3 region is CAISETQGTNQPQHF. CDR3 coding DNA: TGTGCCATCAGTGAGACACAGGGGACGAATCAGCCCCAGCATTTT.

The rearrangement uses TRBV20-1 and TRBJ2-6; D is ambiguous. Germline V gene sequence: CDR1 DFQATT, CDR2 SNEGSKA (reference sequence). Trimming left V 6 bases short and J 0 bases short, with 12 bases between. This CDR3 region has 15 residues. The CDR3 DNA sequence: TGCAGTGCCCCACTACAAATCTCTGGGGCCAACGTCCTGACTTTC. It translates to CSAPLQISGANVLTF.

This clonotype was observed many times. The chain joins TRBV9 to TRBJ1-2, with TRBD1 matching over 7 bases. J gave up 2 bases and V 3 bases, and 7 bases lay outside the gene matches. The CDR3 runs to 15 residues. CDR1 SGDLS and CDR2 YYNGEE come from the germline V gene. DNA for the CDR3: TGTGCCAGCAGCGGGATGACAGGGCCCAACTATGGCTACACCTTC. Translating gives CASSGMTGPNYGYTF.

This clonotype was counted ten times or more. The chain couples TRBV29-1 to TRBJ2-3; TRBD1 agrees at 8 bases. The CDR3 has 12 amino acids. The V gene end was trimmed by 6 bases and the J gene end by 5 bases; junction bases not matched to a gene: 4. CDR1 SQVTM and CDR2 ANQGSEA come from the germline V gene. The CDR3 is CSVQGARDTQYF. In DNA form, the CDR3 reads TGCAGCGTCCAGGGGGCCAGAGATACGCAGTATTTT.

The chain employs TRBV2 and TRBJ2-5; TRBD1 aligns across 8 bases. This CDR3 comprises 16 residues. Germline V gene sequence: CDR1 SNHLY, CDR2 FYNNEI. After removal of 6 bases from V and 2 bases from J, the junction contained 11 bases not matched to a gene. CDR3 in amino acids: CASSSTGTGFQETQYF. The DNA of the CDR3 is TGTGCCAGCAGCTCGACCGGGACAGGCTTTCAAGAGACCCAGTACTTC.

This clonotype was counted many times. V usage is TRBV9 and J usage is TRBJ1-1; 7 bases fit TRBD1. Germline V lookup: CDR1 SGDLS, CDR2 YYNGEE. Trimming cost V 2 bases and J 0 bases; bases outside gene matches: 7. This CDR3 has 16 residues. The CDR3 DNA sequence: TGTGCCAGCAGCGTGGGAGTTACAGGGGTGAACACTGAAGCTTTCTTT. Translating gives CASSVGVTGVNTEAFF.

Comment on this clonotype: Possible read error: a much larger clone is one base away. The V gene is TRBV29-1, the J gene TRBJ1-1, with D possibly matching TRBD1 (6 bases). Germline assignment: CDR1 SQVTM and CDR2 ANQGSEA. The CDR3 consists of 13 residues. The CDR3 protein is CSARKKGDPEASF. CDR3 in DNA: TGCAGCGCCAGAAAAAAGGGGGATCCTGAAGCTTCCTTT.

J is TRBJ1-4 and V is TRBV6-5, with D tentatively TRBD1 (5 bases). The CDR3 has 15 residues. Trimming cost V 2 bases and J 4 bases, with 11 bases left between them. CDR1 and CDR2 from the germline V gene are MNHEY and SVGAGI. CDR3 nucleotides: TGTGCCAGCAGTTACGGGGCAGGGTTTAATGAAAAACTGTTTTTT. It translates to CASSYGAGFNEKLFF.

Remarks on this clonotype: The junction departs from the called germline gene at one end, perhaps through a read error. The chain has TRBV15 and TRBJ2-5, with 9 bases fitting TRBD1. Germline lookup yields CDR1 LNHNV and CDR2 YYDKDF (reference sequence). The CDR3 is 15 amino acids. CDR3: CASSLGGTGKETQYF. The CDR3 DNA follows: TGTGCCAGCAGCTTAGGGGGGACAGGGAAAGAGACCCAGTACTTC.

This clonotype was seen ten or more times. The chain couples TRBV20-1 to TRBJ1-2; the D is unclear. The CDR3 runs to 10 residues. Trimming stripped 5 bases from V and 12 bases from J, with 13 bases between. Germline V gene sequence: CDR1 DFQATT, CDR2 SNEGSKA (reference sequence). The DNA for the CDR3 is TGCAGTGCTGGGGAGGGTGTTAACACCTTC. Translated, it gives CSAGEGVNTF.

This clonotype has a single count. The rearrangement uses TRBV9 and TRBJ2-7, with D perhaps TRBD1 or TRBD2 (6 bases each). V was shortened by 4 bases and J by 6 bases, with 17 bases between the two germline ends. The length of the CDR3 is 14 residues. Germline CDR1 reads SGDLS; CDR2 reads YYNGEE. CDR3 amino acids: CASSSPGRGAEQYF. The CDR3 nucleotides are TGTGCCAGCAGCTCACCCGGAAGGGGGGCCGAGCAGTACTTC. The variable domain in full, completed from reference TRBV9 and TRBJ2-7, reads DSGVTQTPKHLITATGQRVTLRCSPRSGDLSVYWYQQSLDQGLQFLIQYYNGEERAKGNILERFSAQQFPDLHSELNLSSLELGDSALYFCASSSPGRGAEQYFGPGTRLTVT.

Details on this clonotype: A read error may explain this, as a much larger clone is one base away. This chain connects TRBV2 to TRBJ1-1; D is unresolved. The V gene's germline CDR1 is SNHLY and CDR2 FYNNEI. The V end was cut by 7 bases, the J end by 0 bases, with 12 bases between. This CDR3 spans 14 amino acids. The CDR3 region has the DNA TGTGCCAGCAATAAAGGACTCATGAACACTGAAGCTTTCTTT. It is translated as CASNKGLMNTEAFF.